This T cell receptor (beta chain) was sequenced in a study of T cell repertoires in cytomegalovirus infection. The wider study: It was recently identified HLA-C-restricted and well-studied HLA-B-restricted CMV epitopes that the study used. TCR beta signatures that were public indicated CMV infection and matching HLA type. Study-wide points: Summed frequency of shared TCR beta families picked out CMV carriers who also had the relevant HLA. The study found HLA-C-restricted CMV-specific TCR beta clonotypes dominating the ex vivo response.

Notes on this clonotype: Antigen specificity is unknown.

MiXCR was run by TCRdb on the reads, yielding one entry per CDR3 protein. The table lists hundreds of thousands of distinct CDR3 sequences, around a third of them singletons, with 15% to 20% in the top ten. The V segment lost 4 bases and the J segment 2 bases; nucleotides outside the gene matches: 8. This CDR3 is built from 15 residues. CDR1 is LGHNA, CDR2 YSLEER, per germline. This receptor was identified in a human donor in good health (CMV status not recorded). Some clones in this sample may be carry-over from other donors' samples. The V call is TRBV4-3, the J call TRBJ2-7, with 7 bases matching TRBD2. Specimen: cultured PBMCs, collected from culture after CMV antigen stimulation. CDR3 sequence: CASSLLLAYAYEQYF. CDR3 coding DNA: TGCGCCAGCAGCCTCTTACTAGCGTACGCCTACGAGCAGTACTTC.